The 26 T cell receptor beta chains in this list originate from one sample, sequenced in a study of T cell repertoires in cytomegalovirus infection. TCRdb recomputed calls from the reads with MiXCR, one row per CDR3 protein. The sample holds under 200,000 distinct CDR3 sequences; more than 9% are singletons and the top ten take approximately 4.2%. Source material: PBMCs. These receptor sequences come from a human donor in good health (CMV status not recorded). Some clones in this sample may be carry-over from other donors' samples.

This clonotype was observed many times. V and J are TRBV12-3 or TRBV12-4 and TRBJ2-7, with D perhaps matching TRBD2 (7 bases). The CDR3 is 14 amino acids. Trimming removed 6 bases from V and 4 bases from J, with 16 bases in between. CDR3 loop: CASSRGGDLYEQYF. In nucleotides, the CDR3 is TGTGCCAGCAGCCGAGGGGGGGACCTGTACGAGCAGTACTTC.

This clonotype came up many times. The chain joins TRBV6-5 to TRBJ1-2; 8 nucleotides match TRBD1. Trimming took 4 bases from V and 8 from J; bases not matched to a gene: 9. This CDR3 comprises 14 residues. The V gene's germline CDR1 is MNHEY and CDR2 SVGAGI. CDR3 region: CASSLGGQGGGYTF. The CDR3 region has the DNA TGTGCCAGCAGTTTGGGAGGACAGGGAGGCGGCTACACCTTC.

This clonotype was counted ten times or more. The chain recombines TRBV19 with TRBJ1-4; 7 positions agree with TRBD1. This CDR3 is 15 amino acids long. Per germline, CDR1 LNHDA and CDR2 SQIVND (reference sequence). The junction had 4 bases not matched to a gene; V was cut back by 3 bases and J by 3 bases. CDR3 DNA sequence: TGTGCCAGTAGTATCGACAGGGCGGCTAATGAAAAACTGTTTTTT. It specifies CASSIDRAANEKLFF.

This clonotype was observed at least ten times. The rearrangement uses TRBV5-1 and TRBJ2-5; 9 positions agree with TRBD2. CDR1 and CDR2 (germline): SGHRS, YFSETQ. Unmatched junction bases numbered 13, after V lost 3 bases and J lost 1 base. The length of the CDR3 is 18 residues. The CDR3 spells CASSSIESGGSRQETQYF. The CDR3 region has the DNA TGCGCCAGCAGCTCTATCGAGAGCGGGGGGTCCCGCCAAGAGACCCAGTACTTC.

There are many counts of this clonotype. In nucleotides, the CDR3 is TGCGCCAGCAGCCAAGATCACAGCTTATCCTCTGGAAACACCATATATTTT. It translates to CASSQDHSLSSGNTIYF. The chain links TRBV4-3 to TRBJ1-3; D remains ambiguous. The germline V gene has CDR1 LGHNA and CDR2 YSLEER. V was trimmed by 0 bases and J by 0 bases, leaving 12 bases between them. The CDR3 has 17 residues.

CDR3 sequence (DNA): TGTGCCAGCAGCTCTAGGGGCAAAGAGACCCAGTACTTC. Translated, it gives CASSSRGKETQYF. This chain uses TRBV7-9 with TRBJ2-5; a possible D gene is TRBD1 (5 bases). The CDR3 extends over 13 amino acids. Germline CDR1 and CDR2: SEHNR and FQNEAQ (reference sequence). Trimming cost V 4 bases and J 3 bases, with 9 bases left between them.

In its sample, this clonotype was seen a few times. The V gene is TRBV29-1, the J gene TRBJ2-7, with TRBD2 identical over 7 bases. CDR1 is SQVTM, CDR2 ANQGSEA, per germline. This CDR3 comprises 13 residues. The junction had 10 bases not matched to a gene; V was cut back by 5 bases and J by 6 bases. CDR3: CSVSGGEGGEQYF. The CDR3 DNA reads TGCAGCGTTAGCGGAGGGGAGGGCGGCGAGCAGTACTTC.

The table lists this clonotype with many counts. The chain is built from TRBV7-2 and TRBJ2-2; D gene unclear. The ends were cut back, 2 bases at V and 1 base at J, with 8 bases in the middle. Germline-derived CDR1 and CDR2 are SGHTA and FQGNSA. This CDR3 contains 15 residues. CDR3 amino acids: CASSLSSGNTGELFF. CDR3 coding DNA: TGTGCCAGCAGCTTAAGCTCAGGGAACACCGGGGAGCTGTTTTTT.

This clonotype was seen ten or more times. The chain recombines TRBV7-6 with TRBJ2-7; TRBD1 agrees at 11 bases. J was trimmed by 0 bases and V by 4 bases; bases with no gene match: 5. The CDR3 totals 16 residues. The V gene's germline CDR1 is SGHVS and CDR2 FNYEAQ. The CDR3, as DNA: TGTGCCAGCAGCTGGGGACAGGGGGAGAGCTCCTACGAGCAGTACTTC. As protein: CASSWGQGESSYEQYF.

This clonotype has just a few counts. V is TRBV7-6 and J is TRBJ1-6; unclear D gene. The length of the CDR3 is 15 residues. Germline V lookup: CDR1 SGHVS, CDR2 FNYEAQ. V was cut by 5 bases and J by 7 bases, with 15 bases left in between. The CDR3 DNA reads TGTGCCAGCAGCAGGGATTTAGTAGAGAATTCACCCCTCCACTTT. Translating it yields CASSRDLVENSPLHF.

This clonotype has just a few counts. V usage is TRBV18 and J usage is TRBJ1-6, with 8 bases matching TRBD1. The CDR3 consists of 14 residues. The germline V gene encodes CDR1 KGHSH and CDR2 LQKENI. The V and J ends lost 3 bases and 7 bases, in that order; junction bases with no gene match: 2. CDR3 loop: CASSPDRGNSPLHF. In nucleotides, the CDR3 is TGTGCCAGCTCACCCGACAGGGGAAATTCACCCCTCCACTTT.

This clonotype was seen at least ten times. J is TRBJ1-2 and V is TRBV7-2, with D tentatively TRBD1 (6 bases). This CDR3 has 16 amino acids. The V end was cut by 5 bases, the J end by 2 bases, with 18 bases between. The germline V gene encodes CDR1 SGHTA and CDR2 FQGNSA. The CDR3 region is CASSPGGSSVNYGYTF. The CDR3, as DNA: TGTGCCAGCAGCCCCGGGGGCAGCTCCGTAAACTATGGCTACACCTTC.

This clonotype has just a few counts. The V gene is TRBV24-1, the J gene TRBJ2-3, with D maybe TRBD2 (6 bases). The CDR3 covers 16 residues. V was cut by 5 bases and J by 0 bases, with 14 bases left in between. Germline loops: CDR1 KGHDR, CDR2 SFDVKD. Written as DNA, the CDR3 is TGTGCCACCAGTGCCCCACGGGGGAGAAGCACAGATACGCAGTATTTT. Translated, it gives CATSAPRGRSTDTQYF.

This clonotype was counted only a few times. CDR3 residues: CASTPKANTGELFF. Written as DNA, the CDR3 is TGTGCCAGCACCCCCAAAGCGAACACCGGGGAGCTGTTTTTT. V gene TRBV2 combines with J gene TRBJ2-2, with unresolved D. The CDR3 extends over 14 amino acids. V was pared by 7 bases and J by 0 bases, with 9 bases between. CDR1 SNHLY and CDR2 FYNNEI come from the germline V gene.

The gene calls are TRBV29-1 and TRBJ1-1; a weak D match, TRBD1 (6 bases). Trimming left V 1 base short and J 4 bases short, with 13 bases between. This CDR3 spans 14 amino acids. CDR1 and CDR2 from the germline V gene are SQVTM and ANQGSEA. The CDR3 is CSVEVGGAGTEAFF. CDR3 DNA sequence: TGCAGCGTTGAAGTGGGGGGCGCGGGCACTGAAGCTTTCTTT.

This clonotype has a count of ten or more. This chain connects TRBV7-8 to TRBJ2-7; D not certain. V was pared by 5 bases and J by 7 bases, with 9 bases between. CDR1 and CDR2 (germline): SGHVS, FQNEAQ. The CDR3 runs 11 residues. The DNA for the CDR3 is TGTGCCAGCAGCCTTTCAGATGAGCAGTACTTC. Encoded protein: CASSLSDEQYF.

This clonotype was seen ten or more times. One end of the junction does not line up with germline, which may come from a read error. The chain combines TRBV7-9 with TRBJ2-1; TRBD2 aligns across 9 bases. The V gene's germline CDR1 is SEHNR and CDR2 FQNEAQ (reference sequence). CDR3 length: 17 amino acids. As DNA, the CDR3 is TGTGCCAGCACCTTAGGGGGTAGCGGGAGCTCCTACAATGAGCAGTTCTTC. It translates to CASTLGGSGSSYNEQFF.

This clonotype was counted at least ten times. V usage is TRBV7-2 and J usage is TRBJ1-5, with D tentatively TRBD1 (5 bases). V shed 3 bases and J shed 7 bases, with 10 bases lying between them. The CDR3 is 13 residues long. CDR1 and CDR2 (germline): SGHTA, FQGNSA. CDR3 nucleotide sequence: TGTGCCAGCAGCTTGGGGGGTAGCCAGCCCCAGCATTTT. This translates into CASSLGGSQPQHF. The whole variable domain, remainder taken from reference TRBV7-2 and TRBJ1-5, is GAGVSQSPSNKVTEKGKDVELRCDPISGHTALYWYRQSLGQGLEFLIYFQGNSAPDKSGLPSDRFSAERTGGSVSTLTIQRTQQEDSAVYLCASSLGGSQPQHFGDGTRLSIL.

This clonotype was recorded many times. The chain is built from TRBV12-3 or TRBV12-4 and TRBJ1-2; no clear D. The CDR3 extends over 12 amino acids. Trimming cost V 7 bases and J 6 bases, with 12 bases left between them. CDR3 DNA sequence: TGTGCCAGCACTATATTCGGGGATGGCTACACCTTC. Encoded protein: CASTIFGDGYTF.

Many counts were recorded for this clonotype. The chain links TRBV7-2 to TRBJ2-7; 7 bases agree with TRBD1. From germline, CDR1 is SGHTA and CDR2 FQGNSA. J gave up 3 bases and V 2 bases, and 1 base lay outside the gene matches. The CDR3 runs to 13 residues. This chain's CDR3 is CASSLRDSYEQYF. CDR3 coding DNA: TGTGCCAGCAGCTTAAGGGACAGCTACGAGCAGTACTTC.

This clonotype was seen only a few times. The chain is built from TRBV7-2 and TRBJ2-4; TRBD2 agrees at 7 bases. Germline V gene lookup returns CDR1 SGHTA and CDR2 FQGNSA. The V gene end was trimmed by 1 base and the J gene end by 0 bases; junction bases not matched to a gene: 3. The CDR3 runs to 16 residues. The CDR3 protein is CASSLESGGAKNIQYF. The CDR3 DNA sequence: TGTGCCAGCAGCTTAGAGTCGGGGGGAGCCAAAAACATTCAGTACTTC.

This clonotype was counted at least ten times. This chain uses TRBV5-1 with TRBJ1-2; D unresolved. The germline CDR1 and CDR2 sequences are SGHRS and YFSETQ. CDR3 length: 12 residues. With 3 bases removed from V and 5 bases from J, the gap between germline ends came to 8 bases. Here the CDR3 reads CASSYDGYGYTF. The CDR3 DNA reads as TGCGCCAGCAGCTACGACGGGTATGGCTACACCTTC.

Note on this clonotype: This could be a read error, since a much larger clone is one nucleotide away. The rearrangement joins TRBV7-2 to TRBJ2-3; D is perhaps TRBD2 (5 bases). The CDR3 is 15 residues long. The germline gives CDR1 SGHTA, CDR2 FQGNSA. The CDR3 region is CASSLGLTGTDMQYF. For the CDR3, the DNA is TGTGCCAGCAGCTTAGGACTAACTGGCACAGATATGCAGTATTTT. The variable domain in full, completed from reference TRBV7-2 and TRBJ2-3, reads GAGVSQSPSNKVTEKGKDVELRCDPISGHTALYWYRQSLGQGLEFLIYFQGNSAPDKSGLPSDRFSAERTGGSVSTLTIQRTQQEDSAVYLCASSLGLTGTDMQYFGPGTRLTVL.

There are many counts of this clonotype. V is TRBV7-6 and J is TRBJ1-4; no reliable D call. The CDR3 has 15 residues. Deletions cut 5 bases from V and 2 bases from J, with 12 bases between. Germline V gene sequence: CDR1 SGHVS, CDR2 FNYEAQ. The CDR3, as DNA: TGTGCCAGCAGCACCCGGAAAGCGACTAATGAAAAACTGTTTTTT. Its protein is CASSTRKATNEKLFF.

This clonotype was counted at least ten times. The chain employs TRBV7-3 and TRBJ2-5; D may correspond to TRBD1 or TRBD2 (5 bases each). The V gene lost 1 base and the J gene lost 5 bases, with 8 bases spanning the gap. The CDR3 has 13 residues. CDR1 and CDR2 (germline): SGHTA, FQGTGA. The CDR3 region has the DNA TGTGCCAGCAGCTTAAGAGAGGGGGAGACCCAGTACTTC. Its protein product is CASSLREGETQYF. The full variable domain, completed using reference TRBV7-3 and TRBJ2-5, is GAGVSQTPSNKVTEKGKYVELRCDPISGHTALYWYRQSLGQGPEFLIYFQGTGAADDSGLPNDRFFAVRPEGSVSTLKIQRTERGDSAVYLCASSLREGETQYFGPGTRLLVL.

This clonotype was counted many times. The rearrangement uses TRBV7-9 and TRBJ2-7; 7 bases align to TRBD1. V dropped 3 bases and J dropped 5; count of bases not matched to a gene: 13. The CDR3 runs to 16 residues. Germline CDR1 and CDR2: SEHNR and FQNEAQ (reference sequence). Here the CDR3 DNA reads TGTGCCAGCAGCTTTCTGGGGTCAGGGGGTTCTAACGAGCAGTACTTC. Its translation is CASSFLGSGGSNEQYF.